The clone carrying this T cell receptor (beta chain) was seen a few times. Its target is unknown. This sample was included in a study of T cells in Graves' hyperthyroidism and ophthalmopathy. Study-wide points: In blood, most of the thyroid clonotypes expanded above 0.001 were also present.

It was RNA transcripts that yielded the amplified TCR beta CDR3 regions. Using the HTBI primer set, a first-round RT-PCR was run on the TCR CDR3. TCRdb redid the calling of the multiplex PCR reads with MiXCR, one entry per CDR3 protein. The data hold about 200,000 distinct CDR3 sequences, with about a sixth observed a single time. The trim removed 6 bases at V and 2 bases at J, leaving 2 bases unmatched. CDR3 length: 14 amino acids. This clonotype originated in a woman aged 45-59 years with Graves' hyperthyroidism. The material sequenced was blood. V usage is TRBV12-3 or TRBV12-4 and J usage is TRBJ1-4; 8 nucleotides align to TRBD1. CDR3 DNA: TGTGCCAGCAGAAGACAGGGGACTAATGAAAAACTGTTTTTT. Translation: CASRRQGTNEKLFF.